A selection of T cell receptor beta chains follows, all from one sample in a study of T cells in Graves' hyperthyroidism and ophthalmopathy. TCRdb fed the multiplex PCR reads into MiXCR, producing one record per CDR3 protein. The sample has roughly 200,000 distinct CDR3 sequences; around 18% are singletons. Sequences were obtained from blood. All receptors derive from a man aged 35 to 55 with Graves' hyperthyroidism. The CDR3 runs from the conserved cysteine through the conserved F or W. Each record gives: V gene, J gene, D gene, clone size, CDR3 protein, CDR3 DNA. D genes are given only for firm matches. Only part of the rows carry a size: once, few, many, or a class if the clone is expanded.

TRBV7-3	TRBJ2-2	NA	few	CASSHSDGTGELFF	TGTGCTAGCAGCCACTCGGACGGAACCGGGGAGCTGTTTTTT
TRBV7-9	TRBJ2-3	TRBD2	many	CASSSGGGWTSHTDTQYF	TGTGCCAGCAGCTCGGGGGGGGGTTGGACCTCCCACACAGATACGCAGTATTTT
TRBV3-1	TRBJ2-7	NA	many	CASSVGEEYEQYF	TGTGCCAGCAGCGTCGGCGAAGAGTACGAGCAGTACTTC
TRBV7-8	TRBJ1-1	NA	many	CASSPSRMTNTEAFF	TGTGCCAGCAGCCCCAGCAGAATGACGAACACTGAAGCTTTCTTT
TRBV7-6	TRBJ2-1	NA	NA	CASSSFVGPHYNEQFF	TGTGCCAGCAGCTCTTTTGTGGGGCCACACTACAATGAGCAGTTCTTC
TRBV5-6	TRBJ2-3	NA	many	CASSGEGQGTDTQYF	TGTGCCAGCAGCGGCGAGGGGCAGGGGACAGATACGCAGTATTTT
TRBV2	TRBJ2-7	TRBD1	many	CASSGYRGLDEQYF	TGTGCCAGCAGTGGTTACAGGGGCCTAGACGAGCAGTACTTC
TRBV18	TRBJ1-1	NA	few	CASSIGRAEAFF	TGTGCCAGCTCAATAGGACGAGCTGAAGCTTTCTTT
TRBV18	TRBJ2-3	TRBD2	many	CASSPERGGADTQYF	TGTGCCAGCTCACCAGAGCGGGGGGGCGCAGATACGCAGTATTTT
TRBV6-2/TRBV6-3	TRBJ2-5	NA	many	CASSQTGPRETQYF	TGTGCCAGCAGTCAGACCGGACCTCGAGAGACCCAGTACTTC
TRBV6-2/TRBV6-3	TRBJ2-6	NA	few	CASIAWGSGANVLTF	TGTGCCAGCATCGCGTGGGGTTCCGGGGCCAACGTCCTGACTTTC